This record covers a single T cell receptor beta chain. The clone's antigen remains unknown. There are no base qualities to consult, and no much larger clone falls within one base. The CDR3 regions of human TCRbeta chains were analyzed by immunosequencing. As for the original processing: Repertoire TCRs were checked for matches against a reference library of SARS-CoV-2-specific TCRs that had been generated using the MIRA antigen-specificity platform. Breadth was defined as the fraction of unique TCRs that were SARS-CoV-2-associated. Depth was defined as the fraction of total T cells that were SARS-CoV-2-associated. Using the MIRA data, each spike-specific TCR was mapped to the spike region that the TCR reacts to and placed in a CD4 or CD8 class. Log10-transformed breadth and depth values were compared by one-way ANOVA with Sidak's multiple comparisons tests. Not all clones reach the TCRdb copy of this immuneACCESS table, which keeps in-frame sequences only. Checked studies attribute under half of the gap to unresolved V genes and leave the rest unexplained. V, J and clone size reflect that table, while D and trimming were determined from the DNA. Across this sample there are about 210,000 clones, with roughly 94% seen only once. The ten largest clones add up to over 1.5% of the sample.

What this sample's time point label stands for: about 28 days (+/-7) after the second vaccine dose. The treatment or condition label corresponds to: meningococcal conjugate vaccine given as trial control. The vaccinee samples were drawn from two UK trials, COV001 and COV002, one of which was a single-blind randomized controlled phase 2/3 trial testing AZD1222 (ChAdOx1 nCoV-19) in healthy adults. Trial participant PBMC samples were collected at day 0 and day 28 after the second dose for TCRbeta chain sequencing. The CDR3, from cysteine to phenylalanine, totals 15 residues. The sequence is cut down to CDR3 DNA, 45 bases in frame from base 1. Clipping removes 6 bases from V and 3 bases from J, with 9 as the unmatched junction base count. CDR1 and CDR2 are drawn from the germline V gene: MNHEY, SVGAGI. This sample was taken from a study of T cell responses to AZD1222 COVID-19 vaccine (dated by TCRdb to about 2021). Context from the whole study: TCR sequencing covered 233 trial participants: 207 given two doses of AZD1222 and 26 given two doses of MenACWY control vaccine. Trial participants were enrolled by age into 18-55, 56-69 and 70-plus year subgroups, with roughly 160, 29 and 62 TCR-sequenced participants respectively. General findings and caveats noted by the study authors: Because no samples from the day 14 peak response were available, repertoires could be characterized only after the peak T cell response. CD4 TCRs associated with the vaccine covered the entire spike protein, and the dominant responses were in regions 160-218 and 743-854. Reportedly, almost half of the unique spike-specific TCRs recognized epitopes lying outside the regions that are mutated in the B.1.351 and B.1.1.7 variants. Participants were mostly white British, with more females than males. The authors suggested clonal diversity may have been underestimated. Only five or six AZD1222 recipients were SARS-CoV-2 seropositive at baseline, limiting conclusions about previously exposed vaccinees. Spike-specific TCR breadth and depth rose significantly after two AZD1222 doses compared with day 0 and with MenACWY recipients. The 56-69-year group was small, and its depth increase did not reach significance, likely because of low power.

The receptor chain draws on TRBV6-5 and TRBJ2-7; TRBD2 lines up with 9 middle nucleotides. The clonotype comes from an adult who received the MenACWY meningococcal vaccine as a control. Sequencing used peripheral blood, obtained 28 days after the second dose of the MenACWY control vaccine. The DNA sequence is TGTGCCAGCAGACATTCCGGGACTAGCAGCTACGAGCAGTACTTC. The resulting protein is CASRHSGTSSYEQYF.